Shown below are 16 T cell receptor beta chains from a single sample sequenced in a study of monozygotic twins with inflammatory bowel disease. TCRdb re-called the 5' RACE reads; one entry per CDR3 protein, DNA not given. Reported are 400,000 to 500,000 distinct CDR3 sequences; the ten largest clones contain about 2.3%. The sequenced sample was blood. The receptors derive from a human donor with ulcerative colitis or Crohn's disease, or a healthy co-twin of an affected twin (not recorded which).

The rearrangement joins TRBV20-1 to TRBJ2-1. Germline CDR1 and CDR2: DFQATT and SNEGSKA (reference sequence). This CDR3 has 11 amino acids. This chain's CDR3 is CSAIELVEQFF.

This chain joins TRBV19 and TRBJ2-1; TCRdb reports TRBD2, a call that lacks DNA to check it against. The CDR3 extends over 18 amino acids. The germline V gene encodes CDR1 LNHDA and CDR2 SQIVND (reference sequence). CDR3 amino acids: CASSIVRRGLAGDNEQFF.

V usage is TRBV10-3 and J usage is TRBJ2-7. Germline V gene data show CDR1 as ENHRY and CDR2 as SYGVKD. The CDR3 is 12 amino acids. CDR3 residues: CAISEGTGEQYF.

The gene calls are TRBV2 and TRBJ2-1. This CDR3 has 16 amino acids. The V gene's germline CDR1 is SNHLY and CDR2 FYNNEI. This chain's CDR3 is CASSEAYYPSYNEQFF.

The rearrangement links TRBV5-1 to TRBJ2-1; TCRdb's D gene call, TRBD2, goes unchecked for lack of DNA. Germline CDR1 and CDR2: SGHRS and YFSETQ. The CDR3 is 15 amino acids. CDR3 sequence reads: CASRLRTSGINEQFF.

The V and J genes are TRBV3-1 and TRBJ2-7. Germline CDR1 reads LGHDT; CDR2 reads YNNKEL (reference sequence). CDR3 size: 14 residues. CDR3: CASSQVEGSYEQYF.

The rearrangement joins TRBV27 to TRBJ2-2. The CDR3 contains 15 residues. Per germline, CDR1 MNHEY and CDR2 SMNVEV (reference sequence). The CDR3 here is CASSPLNRVDGELFF.

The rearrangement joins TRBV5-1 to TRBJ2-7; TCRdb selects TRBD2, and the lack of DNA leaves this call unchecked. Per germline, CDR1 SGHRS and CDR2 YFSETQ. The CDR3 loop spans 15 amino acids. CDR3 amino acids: CASSLTSGISYEQYF.

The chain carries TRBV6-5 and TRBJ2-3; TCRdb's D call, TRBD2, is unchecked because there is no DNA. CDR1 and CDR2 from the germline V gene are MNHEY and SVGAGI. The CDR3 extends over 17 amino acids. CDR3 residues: CASSYPPLAGGPDTQYF.

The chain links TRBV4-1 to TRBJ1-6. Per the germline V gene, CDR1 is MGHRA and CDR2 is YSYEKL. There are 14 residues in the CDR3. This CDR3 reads CASSQDSWLSPLHF.

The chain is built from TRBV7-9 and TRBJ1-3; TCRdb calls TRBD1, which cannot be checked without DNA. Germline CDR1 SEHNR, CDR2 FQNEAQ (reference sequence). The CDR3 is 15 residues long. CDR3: CASSPADSLLYTIYF. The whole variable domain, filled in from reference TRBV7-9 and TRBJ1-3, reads DTGVSQNPRHKITKRGQNVTFRCDPISEHNRLYWYRQTLGQGPEFLTYFQNEAQLEKSRLLSDRFSAERPKGSFSTLEIQRTEQGDSAMYLCASSPADSLLYTIYFGEGSWLTVV.

The CDR3 sequence: CASSLGGGRLGEAFF. V gene TRBV7-6 combines with J gene TRBJ1-1. The CDR3 is 15 amino acids. Germline V gene lookup returns CDR1 SGHVS and CDR2 FNYEAQ.

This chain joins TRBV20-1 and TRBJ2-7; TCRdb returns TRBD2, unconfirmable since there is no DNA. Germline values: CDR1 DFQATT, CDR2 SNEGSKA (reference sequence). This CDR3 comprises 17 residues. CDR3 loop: CSARVLGLAGSSYEQYF.

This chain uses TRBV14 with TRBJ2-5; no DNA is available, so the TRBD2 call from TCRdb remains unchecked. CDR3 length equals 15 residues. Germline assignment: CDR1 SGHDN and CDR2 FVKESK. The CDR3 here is CASSQDQRGWETQYF.

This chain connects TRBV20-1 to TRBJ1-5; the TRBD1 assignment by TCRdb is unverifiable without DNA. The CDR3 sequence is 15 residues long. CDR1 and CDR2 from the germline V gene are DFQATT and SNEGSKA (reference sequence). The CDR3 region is CSAQTGGSGNQPQHF.

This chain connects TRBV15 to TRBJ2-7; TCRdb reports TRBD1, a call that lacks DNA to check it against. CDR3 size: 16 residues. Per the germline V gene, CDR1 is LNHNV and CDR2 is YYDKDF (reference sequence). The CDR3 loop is CATSSRGQRRSYEQYF.